These 26 T cell receptor beta chains were all obtained from the same sample, sequenced in a study of T cells expressing NK-cell markers. TCRdb re-called the 5' RACE reads; every CDR3 protein appears as one record, without DNA. Its listing shows roughly 180,000 distinct CDR3 sequences. Sequencing input: blood T cells: a sorted CD56 or NKG2C T cell subset, CD4+ or CD8+ T cells, or bulk PBMC T cells (not recorded which). These receptors originate from a woman between 18 and 69 years old in good health.

This sequence joins TRBV7-3 and TRBJ2-1. The germline CDR1 and CDR2 sequences are SGHTA and FQGTGA. CDR3 size: 16 residues. The CDR3 spells CASSVDGVFRYNEQFF.

The chain has TRBV7-9 and TRBJ1-1; absent DNA, TCRdb's TRBD1 call cannot be checked. The V gene's germline CDR1 is SEHNR and CDR2 FQNEAQ (reference sequence). The CDR3 is 15 residues long. CDR3 region: CASSIRTEQNTEAFF.

The V gene is TRBV12-3 or TRBV12-4, the J gene TRBJ2-1; the D gene TCRdb calls, TRBD1, cannot be checked with no DNA. The CDR3 consists of 15 residues. The CDR3 sequence: CASSFYRDRYNEQFF.

The gene calls are TRBV20-1 and TRBJ2-7; TCRdb gives TRBD1 as the D gene, but with no DNA this cannot be confirmed. CDR1 is DFQATT, CDR2 SNEGSKA, per germline (reference sequence). The CDR3 length is 11 residues. CDR3 residues: CSALGQGEQYF.

This sequence joins TRBV20-1 and TRBJ2-7; as DNA is missing, the TRBD2 call by TCRdb cannot be tested. The CDR3 extends over 15 amino acids. CDR1 is DFQATT and CDR2 is SNEGSKA in the germline V gene (reference sequence). The CDR3 sequence is CSARDWLAGVGEQYF.

The chain uses TRBV9 and TRBJ2-1; checking the TCRdb D call of TRBD2 is not possible without DNA. Germline CDR1 SGDLS, CDR2 YYNGEE. CDR3 size: 16 residues. CDR3 amino acids: CASSVVWTSGMSEQFF. Drawing the rest from reference TRBV9 and TRBJ2-1, the complete variable domain is DSGVTQTPKHLITATGQRVTLRCSPRSGDLSVYWYQQSLDQGLQFLIQYYNGEERAKGNILERFSAQQFPDLHSELNLSSLELGDSALYFCASSVVWTSGMSEQFFGPGTRLTVL.

The gene calls are TRBV5-1 and TRBJ2-2. CDR1 SGHRS and CDR2 YFSETQ come from the germline V gene. The CDR3 consists of 17 residues. The CDR3 protein is CASSPGPDQRLTGELFF.

The chain combines TRBV20-1 with TRBJ2-7; TCRdb's D call of TRBD2 is untestable without DNA. Germline-derived CDR1 and CDR2 are DFQATT and SNEGSKA (reference sequence). This CDR3 is 15 amino acids long. CDR3 in amino acids: CSAPPRGLAIYEQYF.

The chain has TRBV30 and TRBJ2-6; TCRdb outputs TRBD2, but without DNA this stays unchecked. The CDR3 extends over 13 amino acids. CDR1 and CDR2 (germline): GTSNPN, SVGIG (reference sequence). The chain's CDR3 is CAWMAGGANVLTF.

The chain is built from TRBV5-5 and TRBJ1-1; with no DNA, the TCRdb D assignment of TRBD1 cannot be verified. Germline loops: CDR1 SGHKS, CDR2 YYEKEE (reference sequence). The CDR3 has 15 residues. CDR3 sequence reads: CASSLVAGSRTEAFF.

CDR3 sequence reads: CASSFPKSPLHF. The chain couples TRBV27 to TRBJ1-6. Germline CDR1 and CDR2: MNHEY and SMNVEV (reference sequence). This CDR3 has 12 amino acids.

This chain links TRBV29-1 with TRBJ2-1; the TRBD2 assignment by TCRdb is unverifiable without DNA. In germline, CDR1 is SQVTM, CDR2 ANQGSEA. CDR3 length: 18 amino acids. This CDR3 reads CSVVALGLAGDPFGEQFF.

The rearrangement links TRBV5-1 to TRBJ2-7; absent DNA, TCRdb's TRBD1 call cannot be checked. Germline V lookup: CDR1 SGHRS, CDR2 YFSETQ. The CDR3 is made up of 15 amino acids. The CDR3 is CASSPGDRGSYEQYF.

The chain has TRBV11-1 and TRBJ2-7; TCRdb names TRBD2, which stays unverified in the absence of DNA. The germline V gene encodes CDR1 SGHAT and CDR2 FQDESV (reference sequence). This CDR3 spans 16 amino acids. The CDR3 region is CASTPSWTSATYEQYF.

The chain employs TRBV5-1 and TRBJ1-2; no DNA is available, so the TRBD1 call from TCRdb remains unchecked. The CDR3 spans 17 residues. Germline CDR1 SGHRS, CDR2 YFSETQ. The CDR3 here is CASSLVDGVQGEGGYTF.

CDR3 region: CSAVKTELSSYEQYF. The rearrangement uses TRBV29-1 and TRBJ2-7; there is no DNA to check the TCRdb D call of TRBD1. Per the germline V gene, CDR1 is SQVTM and CDR2 is ANQGSEA. The CDR3 length is 15 residues.

The chain couples TRBV11-2 to TRBJ1-2. The CDR3 consists of 14 residues. CDR1 and CDR2 from the germline V gene are SGHAT and FQNNGV. The CDR3 loop is CASSLGGLGRGYTF.

The chain combines TRBV12-3 or TRBV12-4 with TRBJ2-5; TCRdb selects TRBD1, and the lack of DNA leaves this call unchecked. The CDR3 contains 16 residues. CDR3 region: CASSPGREVSGETQYF.

V gene TRBV10-3 combines with J gene TRBJ2-3; the D call of TRBD1 rests on TCRdb alone, since no DNA is present to check it. Germline CDR1 ENHRY, CDR2 SYGVKD. This CDR3 contains 14 residues. The CDR3 sequence is CATQRAAATDTQYF.

This rearrangement joins TRBV7-3 to TRBJ2-3; TCRdb indicates TRBD1, and absent DNA this call remains unverified. This CDR3 is 15 amino acids long. Germline loops: CDR1 SGHTA, CDR2 FQGTGA. CDR3 region: CASSEKTGGADTQYF.

This chain links TRBV11-3 with TRBJ1-6; TCRdb proposes TRBD1, but this gene call is untestable without DNA. CDR1 is SGHNT, CDR2 YENEEA, per germline. The CDR3 extends over 13 amino acids. CDR3 protein: CASSSNRDSPLHF. The variable domain in full, with the rest retrieved from reference TRBV11-3 and TRBJ1-6, is EAGVVQSPRYKIIEKKQPVAFWCNPISGHNTLYWYLQNLGQGPELLIRYENEEAVDDSQLPKDRFSAERLKGVDSTLKIQPAELGDSAVYLCASSSNRDSPLHFGNGTRLTVT.

The V call is TRBV7-3, the J call TRBJ1-1. CDR3 length equals 13 residues. Germline V lookup: CDR1 SGHTA, CDR2 FQGTGA. CDR3 region: CASSLREGGEAFF.

This rearrangement joins TRBV2 to TRBJ2-2; the TCRdb D gene call, TRBD1, has no DNA to confirm it. Germline V gene sequence: CDR1 SNHLY, CDR2 FYNNEI. This CDR3 is 13 amino acids long. The CDR3 reads CASKSGGSGELFF.

The V gene is TRBV7-4, the J gene TRBJ2-4; TCRdb outputs TRBD1, but without DNA this stays unchecked. Germline V gives CDR1 SGHVT, CDR2 SQSDAQ. This CDR3 comprises 18 residues. This chain's CDR3 is CASSLGFTGTRAKNIQYF.

The chain is built from TRBV9 and TRBJ2-1. Germline CDR1 and CDR2: SGDLS and YYNGEE. The CDR3 sequence is 15 residues long. The CDR3 spells CASSAGGPSYNEQFF.

J is TRBJ2-4 and V is TRBV20-1. The germline V gene encodes CDR1 DFQATT and CDR2 SNEGSKA (reference sequence). The CDR3 runs 11 residues. CDR3 in amino acids: CSARDLDIQYF.